One sample yielded the 2 T cell receptor beta chains listed below, sequenced in a study of blood T cell repertoires in COVID-19. Assay: immunoSEQ multiplex PCR; the TCRdb copy retains only in-frame clones and omits some. The sample contains approximately 190,000 clones, around nine tenths of which appear only once. Sequences were obtained from peripheral blood. The receptors come from a man in his forties with active or convalescent COVID-19.

This chain connects TRBV4-3 to TRBJ2-3, with D perhaps TRBD1 (6 bases). This CDR3 is built from 16 residues. Germline V CDR1 and CDR2: LGHNA, YSLEER. Trimming left V 4 bases short and J 6 bases short, with 20 bases between. The CDR3 loop reads CASSPTAGAKVDTQYF. CDR3 bases: TGCGCCAGCAGCCCGACCGCAGGGGCCAAGGTGGATACGCAGTATTTT.

CDR3 region: CASSLDLRSSYGYTF. CDR3 coding DNA: TGTGCCAGCAGCTTAGATCTTCGGAGTAGCTATGGCTACACCTTC. This chain links TRBV11-3 with TRBJ1-2; D unresolved. There are 15 residues in the CDR3. Germline V lookup: CDR1 SGHNT, CDR2 YENEEA. With 0 bases removed from V and 4 bases from J, the gap between germline ends came to 12 bases.